The 30 T cell receptor beta chains below come from one sample, sequenced in a study of T cell responses to AZD1222 COVID-19 vaccine (dated by TCRdb to 2020 to 2022). Interpreted using the paper, the time point label stands for: baseline before first vaccination. The treatment or condition label, as the study defines it: meningococcal conjugate vaccine given as trial control. Preparation of the library involved the immunoSEQ multiplex PCR assay. TCRdb holds this immuneACCESS table with in-frame rearrangements only. Some clones are missing; in checked studies, unresolved V genes explain under half, and the rest has no known cause. This sample holds about 110,000 clones; roughly nine tenths were observed only once. About 3% of the sample rests with the top ten. The sample in question was peripheral blood, obtained on day 0 of MenACWY control vaccination. The receptor source for this set is an adult in good health.

The chain carries TRBV28 and TRBJ1-6; D is unresolved. This CDR3 contains 14 residues. Trimming stripped 4 bases from V and 0 bases from J, with 4 bases between. The germline gives CDR1 MDHEN, CDR2 SYDVKM. CDR3 amino acids: CASSSGSYNSPLHF. CDR3 sequence (DNA): TGTGCCAGCAGTTCCGGCTCCTATAATTCACCCCTCCACTTT.

The rearrangement joins TRBV6-5 to TRBJ2-5; D unresolved. The CDR3 is made up of 15 amino acids. V lost 8 bases, J lost 5 bases, and 21 bases lay in between. Per germline, CDR1 MNHEY and CDR2 SVGAGI. In DNA form, the CDR3 reads TGTGCCAGCTACGACGGGCCGGCCAATTTCGAGACCCAGTACTTC. This encodes CASYDGPANFETQYF.

The chain recombines TRBV6-5 with TRBJ1-2; TRBD1 might be the D (6 bases). Germline CDR1 reads MNHEY; CDR2 reads SVGAGI. There are 15 residues in the CDR3. The V end was cut by 1 base, the J end by 1 base, with 10 bases between. The CDR3, as DNA: TGTGCCAGCAGTTACTATAACAGGGTTAACTATGGCTACACCTTC. Its translation: CASSYYNRVNYGYTF.

The rearrangement uses TRBV19 and TRBJ1-5; 9 bases line up with TRBD1. Trimming removed 1 base from V and 4 bases from J; junction bases left unmatched: 2. The CDR3 is 15 amino acids. Germline assignment: CDR1 LNHDA and CDR2 SQIVND (reference sequence). In nucleotides, the CDR3 is TGTGCCAGTAGTATAGCGACAGGGGGAAATCAGCCCCAGCATTTT. Translated: CASSIATGGNQPQHF.

This clone was seen just once. The V call is TRBV5-6, the J call TRBJ2-1, with 8 bases identical to TRBD1. The CDR3 loop spans 14 amino acids. The V segment lost 2 bases and the J segment 9 bases; nucleotides outside the gene matches: 7. Germline V CDR1 and CDR2: SGHDT, YYEEEE. In DNA form, the CDR3 reads TGTGCCAGCAGCTTTCTGGACAGGGCGGCTGAGCAGTTCTTC. Its translation is CASSFLDRAAEQFF.

The chain joins TRBV10-3 to TRBJ1-1; D gene uncertain. The V gene lost 0 bases and the J gene lost 0 bases, with 8 bases spanning the gap. This CDR3 is built from 15 residues. The V gene's germline CDR1 is ENHRY and CDR2 SYGVKD. CDR3 protein: CAISESGRLNTEAFF. The DNA for the CDR3 is TGTGCCATCAGTGAGTCGGGTAGATTGAACACTGAAGCTTTCTTT.

The chain combines TRBV27 with TRBJ1-2, with TRBD1 matching 10 bases. The CDR3 contains 11 residues. Germline loops: CDR1 MNHEY, CDR2 SMNVEV (reference sequence). J lost 10 bases, V lost 8 bases, and 4 bases had no gene match. The CDR3 DNA follows: TGTGCCAGCGCGAGACAGGGGGCCTACACCTTC. It codes for CASARQGAYTF.

The genes are TRBV19 and TRBJ2-1; 8 nucleotides agree with TRBD1. This CDR3 region has 14 residues. Trimming removed 7 bases from V and 8 bases from J; junction bases left unmatched: 10. Germline-derived CDR1 and CDR2 are LNHDA and SQIVND (reference sequence). CDR3: CASTRTGYMDEQFF. The CDR3 region has the DNA TGTGCCAGTACCAGGACAGGGTACATGGATGAGCAGTTCTTC.

This chain links TRBV5-6 with TRBJ2-1; TRBD1 might be the D (5 bases). Trimming pared 1 base from V and 5 bases from J, leaving 13 bases between. The CDR3 runs 15 residues. Germline values: CDR1 SGHDT, CDR2 YYEEEE. As DNA, the CDR3 is TGTGCCAGCAGCTTGCCCAGGGTGTCCGACAATGAGCAGTTCTTC. Its translation is CASSLPRVSDNEQFF.

The count of this clone is one. The chain has TRBV27 and TRBJ2-7; 7 positions match TRBD1. This CDR3 is built from 14 residues. The ends lost 6 bases at V and 4 bases at J; junction bases unmatched: 9. Germline lookup yields CDR1 MNHEY and CDR2 SMNVEV (reference sequence). As DNA, the CDR3 is TGTGCCAGCAGCTTCTCTGACAGGGCTTACGAGCAGTACTTC. This translates into CASSFSDRAYEQYF.

This clone was observed once. This chain joins TRBV11-2 and TRBJ2-7; no clear D. The V gene lost 1 base and the J gene lost 3 bases, with 7 bases spanning the gap. Germline CDR1 is SGHAT and CDR2 is FQNNGV. This CDR3 has 13 amino acids. The CDR3 sequence is CASSLGLDYEQYF. For the CDR3, the DNA is TGTGCCAGCAGCTTAGGACTGGACTACGAGCAGTACTTC.

V gene TRBV2 combines with J gene TRBJ1-4, with 7 positions matching TRBD1. V shed 2 bases and J 8 bases; nucleotides not matched to a gene: 2. Germline loops: CDR1 SNHLY, CDR2 FYNNEI. This CDR3 has 13 amino acids. The CDR3 bases are TGTGCCAGCAGTGAAACGGACAGGGAAAAACTGTTTTTT. Protein sequence: CASSETDREKLFF.

This clone was seen only once. This chain links TRBV4-1 with TRBJ2-1, with 14 bases aligning to TRBD2. Germline assignment: CDR1 MGHRA and CDR2 YSYEKL. The trim removed 4 bases at V and 12 bases at J, leaving 8 bases unmatched. The CDR3 covers 15 residues. CDR3 DNA sequence: TGCGCCAGCAGCCTGACTAGCGGGGGGGCCCCCGGGCAGTTCTTC. Amino acid sequence: CASSLTSGGAPGQFF.

This clone occurred a few times. This chain connects TRBV10-3 to TRBJ2-2; D gene unclear. Germline values: CDR1 ENHRY, CDR2 SYGVKD. The CDR3 consists of 16 residues. Trimming took off 5 bases at V and 0 bases at J, with 13 bases between the two ends. CDR3 sequence reads: CAISSNGVANTGELFF. The DNA for the CDR3 is TGTGCCATCAGTTCCAATGGGGTAGCGAACACCGGGGAGCTGTTTTTT.

The V call is TRBV3-1 (or the pseudogene TRBV3-2), the J call TRBJ2-6, with TRBD2 identical over 10 bases. V lost 0 bases to trimming and J lost 4 bases; unmatched junction nucleotides: 9. CDR1 and CDR2 (germline): LGHDT, YNNKEL (reference sequence). The CDR3 contains 19 residues. CDR3 in DNA: TGTGCCAGCAGCCAAGAAGCCAAGCGGGGGGGCTCAGGGGCCAACGTCCTGACTTTC. Translating it yields CASSQEAKRGGSGANVLTF.

The chain recombines TRBV5-1 with TRBJ2-7; D is perhaps TRBD2 (5 bases). Germline V gene data show CDR1 as SGHRS and CDR2 as YFSETQ. Between the trimmed V and J ends, which lost 1 base and 0 bases, there was a span of 11 bases. This CDR3 is 15 amino acids long. This CDR3 reads CASSLYPGSSYEQYF. CDR3 bases: TGCGCCAGCAGCTTGTACCCGGGAAGCTCCTACGAGCAGTACTTC. The full variable domain, in which reference TRBV5-1 and TRBJ2-7 provide the parts outside the CDR3, is KAGVTQTPRYLIKTRGQQVTLSCSPISGHRSVSWYQQTPGQGLQFLFEYFSETQRNKGNFPGRFSGRQFSNSRSEMNVSTLELGDSALYLCASSLYPGSSYEQYFGPGTRLTVT.

The chain recombines TRBV5-4 with TRBJ1-1; D might be TRBD1 (6 bases). There are 14 residues in the CDR3. Germline V CDR1 and CDR2: SGHNT, YYREEE (reference sequence). V lost 4 bases and J 3 bases, leaving 13 bases between the germline ends. For the CDR3, the DNA is TGTGCCAGCAGCCTCGGGGCAGGGGACACTGAAGCTTTCTTT. Its protein is CASSLGAGDTEAFF.

J is TRBJ1-1 and V is TRBV6-5, with D unresolved. The germline V gene has CDR1 MNHEY and CDR2 SVGAGI. The CDR3 loop spans 13 amino acids. V was cut by 2 bases and J by 5 bases, with 9 bases left in between. CDR3 amino acids: CASSYPAGTEAFF. CDR3 sequence (DNA): TGTGCCAGCAGTTACCCGGCAGGAACTGAAGCTTTCTTT.

V and J are TRBV2 and TRBJ1-5, with D hard to call. Germline V CDR1 and CDR2: SNHLY, FYNNEI. The CDR3 is made up of 13 amino acids. With 8 bases removed from V and 2 bases from J, the gap between germline ends came to 10 bases. CDR3 sequence: CASRPGGNQPQHF. The CDR3 coding sequence is TGTGCCAGCCGGCCCGGTGGCAATCAGCCCCAGCATTTT.

The V and J genes are TRBV5-1 and TRBJ1-5; D gene unclear. The CDR3 has 14 amino acids. Trimming pared 0 bases from V and 3 bases from J, leaving 7 bases between. Germline lookup yields CDR1 SGHRS and CDR2 YFSETQ. CDR3 coding DNA: TGCGCCAGCAGCTTGGGAACGGTCAATCAGCCCCAGCATTTT. Amino acid sequence: CASSLGTVNQPQHF.

This clone was found a few times. The rearrangement joins TRBV5-1 to TRBJ1-1, with 7 bases fitting TRBD1. This CDR3 is built from 15 residues. The junction had 3 bases not matched to a gene; V was cut back by 0 bases and J by 1 base. CDR1 is SGHRS, CDR2 YFSETQ, per germline. The CDR3 reads CASSLGTGQNTEAFF. In DNA, the CDR3 is TGCGCCAGCAGCTTGGGGACAGGTCAGAACACTGAAGCTTTCTTT.

The sample holds one count of this clone. This chain uses TRBV30 with TRBJ2-7; 7 nucleotides agree with TRBD1. The germline gives CDR1 GTSNPN, CDR2 SVGIG (reference sequence). The CDR3 covers 16 residues. The V and J ends lost 4 bases and 7 bases, in that order; junction bases with no gene match: 19. This CDR3 reads CAWTLGPGQTSLEQYF. In nucleotides, the CDR3 is TGTGCCTGGACACTGGGCCCGGGACAGACTTCCTTGGAGCAGTACTTC.

V usage is TRBV6-5 and J usage is TRBJ1-1; a possible D gene is TRBD1 (5 bases). The CDR3 has 12 amino acids. Trimming removed 6 bases at V and 4 bases at J, with 9 bases between. Germline values: CDR1 MNHEY, CDR2 SVGAGI. The CDR3 is CASSQGGTEAFF. The CDR3 coding sequence is TGTGCCAGCAGCCAGGGAGGCACTGAAGCTTTCTTT.

V gene TRBV7-8 combines with J gene TRBJ2-1; 8 positions agree with TRBD1. V shed 1 base and J 6 bases; nucleotides not matched to a gene: 5. Germline CDR1 reads SGHVS; CDR2 reads FQNEAQ. The CDR3 spans 15 residues. CDR3 residues: CASSLGQGLVNEQFF. The CDR3 DNA sequence: TGTGCCAGCAGCTTAGGACAGGGGCTGGTCAATGAGCAGTTCTTC.

The rearrangement links TRBV6-6 to TRBJ1-6; D is possibly TRBD1 (6 bases). The CDR3 is made up of 17 amino acids. Between the trimmed V and J ends, which lost 5 bases and 0 bases, there was a span of 14 bases. Per the germline V gene, CDR1 is MNHNY and CDR2 is SVGAGI (reference sequence). CDR3 amino acids: CASSLQGLSSYNSPLHF. DNA of the CDR3: TGTGCCAGCAGTCTCCAGGGGTTGAGCTCCTATAATTCACCCCTCCACTTT.

The chain couples TRBV20-1 to TRBJ1-1; the D gene is possibly TRBD1 (6 bases). The CDR3 runs to 11 residues. CDR1 DFQATT and CDR2 SNEGSKA come from the germline V gene (reference sequence). Trimming took 1 base from V and 8 from J, leaving 8 bases between them. The CDR3 is CSARGGTEAFF. CDR3 DNA: TGCAGTGCTAGAGGCGGGACAGAAGCTTTCTTT.

This chain links TRBV10-1 with TRBJ1-6; no clear D. The CDR3 covers 12 residues. Looked up from germline, CDR1 is WNHNN and CDR2 is SYGVQD (reference sequence). Trimming left V 8 bases short and J 6 bases short, with 8 bases between. The DNA for the CDR3 is TGCGCCAGCCGGACGCCTAATTCACCCCTCCACTTT. Its protein is CASRTPNSPLHF.

This chain uses TRBV11-3 with TRBJ2-7; tentatively, D is TRBD1 (6 bases). Trimming took 5 bases from V and 0 from J, leaving 14 bases between them. CDR3 size: 15 residues. The V gene's germline CDR1 is SGHNT and CDR2 YENEEA. The CDR3 DNA reads as TGTGCCAGCAGCCAAGGGGGAGACCGCTCCTACGAGCAGTACTTC. Amino acid sequence: CASSQGGDRSYEQYF. Full variable domain (missing parts from reference TRBV11-3 and TRBJ2-7): EAGVVQSPRYKIIEKKQPVAFWCNPISGHNTLYWYLQNLGQGPELLIRYENEEAVDDSQLPKDRFSAERLKGVDSTLKIQPAELGDSAVYLCASSQGGDRSYEQYFGPGTRLTVT.

This chain links TRBV5-4 with TRBJ1-1; D gene uncertain. Germline loops: CDR1 SGHNT, CDR2 YYREEE (reference sequence). Trimming took 3 bases from V and 0 from J, leaving 6 bases between them. The CDR3 runs 13 residues. For the CDR3, the DNA is TGTGCCAGCAGCTGGGAACTGAACACTGAAGCTTTCTTT. Its translation is CASSWELNTEAFF.

This chain connects TRBV5-1 to TRBJ2-7; weak D call: TRBD1 (5 bases). This CDR3 comprises 16 residues. V was cut by 0 bases and J by 3 bases, with 16 bases left in between. Looked up from germline, CDR1 is SGHRS and CDR2 is YFSETQ. The CDR3 protein is CASSLAKSGNFYEQYF. As DNA, the CDR3 is TGCGCCAGCAGCTTGGCCAAGTCAGGGAACTTCTACGAGCAGTACTTC.